This passage covers 2 T cell receptor beta chains from one sample sequenced in a study of shared clonotypes between healthy human individuals. This table comes from immunoSEQ multiplex PCR, and its TCRdb copy is limited to in-frame clones, with some not included. The sample consists of more than 550,000 clones, 92% of them appearing once. Naive CD8 cells, CD45RO-negative and positively selected for CCR7, excluded terminally differentiated effector memory CD45RA+ cells. The material sequenced was naive CD8+ T cells sorted from blood. The source is a man under 40 in good health.

This clone was seen many times. This chain joins TRBV27 and TRBJ2-7; D remains unclear. Looked up from germline, CDR1 is MNHEY and CDR2 is SMNVEV (reference sequence). The CDR3 covers 13 residues. The ends were cut back, 4 bases at V and 6 bases at J, with 13 bases in the middle. The CDR3 DNA sequence: TGTGCCAGCAGTTCAGGAAGATTTGGCGAGCAGTACTTC. Translation gives CASSSGRFGEQYF.

This sequence joins TRBV11-3 and TRBJ2-7; D is ambiguous. Germline CDR1 SGHNT, CDR2 YENEEA. The CDR3 is 14 residues long. Deletions cut 4 bases from V and 2 bases from J, with 12 bases between. The CDR3 protein is CASSSPGLTYEQYF. DNA for the CDR3: TGTGCCAGCAGCTCCCCCGGGCTTACCTACGAGCAGTACTTC.